The T cell receptor (beta chain) described here comes from a study of blood T cell repertoires in COVID-19. There are 16 residues in the CDR3. Germline CDR1 is MGHRA and CDR2 is YSYEKL. Trimming cost V 0 bases and J 8 bases; bases outside gene matches: 7. Method: immunoSEQ multiplex PCR; TCRdb's copy keeps in-frame clones and lacks some. The repertoire holds fewer than 300,000 clones, 75% to 95% seen once, with approximately 2.6% in the top ten. Sequenced sample: peripheral blood. This receptor was identified in a young adult with COVID-19, enrolled during active disease. This rearrangement joins TRBV4-1 to TRBJ2-1; 10 nucleotides line up with TRBD2. For the CDR3, the DNA is TGCGCCAGCAGCCAAGAGGCTACTAGCGGGACGGATGAGCAGTTCTTC. It codes for CASSQEATSGTDEQFF.